This TCR beta chain comes out of a study of blood T cell repertoires in COVID-19. Study summary: Italy, Spain and the United States were the sources of the convalescent and acute COVID-19 samples. The analysed material was cDNA or gDNA that came from T cells, B-cell-depleted T cells, or PBMCs.

Per the original data handling: Counts of nucleated cells, estimated from reference gene primer amplification, were obtained. The assay was immunoSEQ multiplex PCR, and TCRdb's table has in-frame clones only and misses some. The V and J calls and clone size come from that table; D and trimming were worked out from the DNA. The table lists about 410,000 clones, about 89% of them singletons, with under 2% in the top ten. Trimming removed 3 bases from V and 5 bases from J; junction bases left unmatched: 2. The CDR3 is 14 residues long. The V gene's germline CDR1 is KGHSH and CDR2 LQKENI. Seattle enrolled patients during active infection and tracked them longitudinally.

The chain has TRBV18 and TRBJ2-5; TRBD1 matches 11 bases. This sequence originates from a woman aged 40 to 49 with COVID-19, enrolled during active disease. The source material was peripheral blood. CDR3 nucleotide sequence: TGTGCCAGCTCACCGGACAGGGGGCCGGAGACCCAGTACTTC. This gives the protein CASSPDRGPETQYF.